A selection of T cell receptor beta chains follows, all from one sample in a study of cytomegalovirus exposure and HLA in healthy donors. Produced via immunoSEQ multiplex PCR; TCRdb's table is partial and in-frame only. This table holds some 150,000 clones, around 70% found once. The sequenced material came from PBMCs. The receptors shown here come from an older woman in good health and CMV-seropositive. Both conserved end residues are part of each CDR3. Fields, in order: J gene, V gene, clone size, D gene, CDR3 protein, CDR3 DNA. The D gene is left open where the match is weak. Clone size is not always given. Where it is, it says once, few, many or a class for expanded clones.

J: TRBJ2-5; V: TRBV2; size: .; D: .; CDR3: CASSEQGVRETQYF; DNA: TGTGCCAGCAGTGAACAGGGCGTGAGGGAGACCCAGTACTTC
J: TRBJ1-1; V: TRBV19; size: .; D: TRBD1; CDR3: CASSLGTGATEAFF; DNA: TGTGCCAGTAGTCTCGGGACAGGGGCTACTGAAGCTTTCTTT
J: TRBJ2-7; V: TRBV5-6; size: .; D: TRBD2; CDR3: CASTPTRGLARNEQYF; DNA: TGTGCCAGCACGCCCACCCGGGGACTAGCTAGGAACGAGCAGTACTTC
J: TRBJ2-3; V: TRBV5-1; size: .; D: .; CDR3: CASSLTGTDTQYF; DNA: TGCGCCAGCAGCTTGACGGGCACAGATACGCAGTATTTT
J: TRBJ1-1; V: TRBV29-1; size: .; D: TRBD1; CDR3: CSVGQGKNTEAFF; DNA: TGCAGCGTGGGACAGGGAAAGAACACTGAAGCTTTCTTT
J: TRBJ2-7; V: TRBV28; size: .; D: TRBD2; CDR3: CASSPGSGRRYEQYF; DNA: TGTGCCAGCAGTCCCGGGAGCGGGAGAAGGTACGAGCAGTACTTC
J: TRBJ1-5; V: TRBV2; size: .; D: .; CDR3: CASSSERAVQPQHF; DNA: TGTGCCAGCAGCTCCGAGAGGGCCGTTCAGCCCCAGCATTTT
J: TRBJ1-2; V: TRBV7-8; size: .; D: .; CDR3: CASSLGGGPYGYTF; DNA: TGTGCCAGCAGCTTAGGGGGGGGGCCCTATGGCTACACCTTC
J: TRBJ1-1; V: TRBV6-1; size: .; D: .; CDR3: CASSVRGNTEAFF; DNA: TGTGCCAGCAGTGTTCGAGGGAACACTGAAGCTTTCTTT
J: TRBJ2-5; V: TRBV5-1; size: .; D: .; CDR3: CASKLTAQETQYF; DNA: TGCGCCAGCAAGCTGACAGCGCAAGAGACCCAGTACTTC
J: TRBJ1-5; V: TRBV4-1; size: few; D: .; CDR3: CASSQDQDRTYSNQPQHF; DNA: TGCGCCAGCAGCCAAGATCAAGACAGAACATATAGCAATCAGCCCCAGCATTTT
J: TRBJ2-7; V: TRBV5-1; size: .; D: TRBD1; CDR3: CASSQGQGREQYF; DNA: TGCGCCAGCAGCCAGGGACAGGGTCGAGAGCAGTACTTC
J: TRBJ1-2; V: TRBV27; size: once; D: .; CDR3: CASSLRGNPMSYTF; DNA: TGTGCCAGCAGTTTACGCGGGAACCCTATGAGCTACACCTTC
J: TRBJ2-3; V: TRBV10-3; size: .; D: .; CDR3: CAIGSGREKDTQYF; DNA: TGTGCCATCGGGTCCGGGCGGGAAAAAGATACGCAGTATTTT
J: TRBJ2-3; V: TRBV9; size: .; D: .; CDR3: CASSVEPNTDTQYF; DNA: TGTGCCAGCAGCGTAGAACCTAACACAGATACGCAGTATTTT
J: TRBJ2-7; V: TRBV29-1; size: few; D: .; CDR3: CSVKRTGEQYF; DNA: TGCAGCGTTAAACGGACGGGGGAGCAGTACTTC
J: TRBJ2-7; V: TRBV28; size: .; D: TRBD2; CDR3: CASSASGTSGSPMQF; DNA: TGTGCCAGCAGTGCGTCCGGGACTAGCGGGAGTCCGATGCAATTC
J: TRBJ2-2; V: TRBV5-1; size: .; D: TRBD1; CDR3: CASSGGDRAGELFF; DNA: TGCGCCAGCAGCGGGGGGGACAGGGCCGGGGAGCTGTTTTTT
J: TRBJ2-2; V: TRBV5-4; size: .; D: TRBD2; CDR3: CASSLPTSGRTNTGELFF; DNA: TGTGCCAGCAGCCTCCCGACTAGCGGGAGGACCAACACCGGGGAGCTGTTTTTT
J: TRBJ2-2; V: TRBV7-7; size: .; D: .; CDR3: CASSLNAGSTGELFF; DNA: TGTGCCAGCAGCTTAAACGCCGGGAGCACCGGGGAGCTGTTTTTT
J: TRBJ2-7; V: TRBV7-9; size: once; D: .; CDR3: CASSFGQYEQYF; DNA: TGTGCCAGCAGCTTTGGGCAGTACGAGCAGTACTTC
J: TRBJ1-5; V: TRBV5-1; size: .; D: TRBD1; CDR3: CASSKTGVGFEPQHF; DNA: TGCGCCAGCAGCAAAACAGGGGTGGGTTTCGAGCCCCAGCATTTT
J: TRBJ2-5; V: TRBV28; size: .; D: .; CDR3: CASRLDSRLETQYF; DNA: TGTGCCAGCAGACTCGACAGCCGCCTGGAGACCCAGTACTTC
J: TRBJ1-2; V: TRBV2; size: .; D: .; CDR3: CASSGRRGYYGYTF; DNA: TGTGCCAGCAGTGGTCGTAGGGGTTACTATGGCTACACCTTC
J: TRBJ1-1; V: TRBV30; size: .; D: TRBD1; CDR3: CAWSVRQGARANTEAFF; DNA: TGTGCCTGGAGTGTAAGGCAGGGGGCAAGGGCGAACACTGAAGCTTTCTTT
J: TRBJ2-1; V: TRBV30; size: .; D: TRBD1; CDR3: CAWSVRTGSYNEQFF; DNA: TGTGCCTGGAGTGTACGGACAGGCTCCTACAATGAGCAGTTCTTC